The rows below give T cell receptor beta chains drawn from one sample of a study of blood T cell repertoires in COVID-19. The table came from immunoSEQ multiplex PCR; TCRdb's copy has only in-frame clones and leaves some out. Of about 98,000 clones listed, less than 85% are singletons. Sequencing input: peripheral blood. The receptors originated from a man in his sixties or seventies with active or convalescent COVID-19. The CDR3 runs from the conserved cysteine through the conserved F or W. A D gene is named only where the DNA matches it firmly. Clone sizes are given selectively: once, few, many, or a class where the clone is expanded.

cdr3_length	v_call	j_call	d_call	clone_size	cdr3_aa	cdr3_nt
14	TRBV9	TRBJ2-2	TRBD2	.	CASSAGRGTGELFF	TGTGCCAGCAGCGCAGGGAGGGGTACCGGGGAGCTGTTTTTT
16	TRBV5-1	TRBJ2-1	TRBD2	.	CASSPFISGEYNEQFF	TGCGCCAGCAGCCCCTTTATTAGCGGGGAGTACAATGAGCAGTTCTTC
15	TRBV6-5	TRBJ2-1	.	few	CASSPGFWASNEQFF	TGTGCCAGCAGTCCAGGGTTTTGGGCCAGTAATGAGCAGTTCTTC
15	TRBV9	TRBJ2-3	.	once	CASSPRVGRLDTQYF	TGTGCCAGCAGCCCGCGGGTAGGGCGGCTAGATACGCAGTATTTT
15	TRBV6-6	TRBJ1-6	.	.	CASSYLAGYNSPLHF	TGTGCCAGCAGTTACCTCGCGGGTTATAATTCACCCCTCCACTTT
11	TRBV19	TRBJ1-2	TRBD1	.	CASGDRWGYTF	TGTGCCAGTGGGGACAGATGGGGCTACACCTTC
15	TRBV6-4	TRBJ2-7	TRBD2	once	CASRGSSGGGREQYF	TGTGCCAGCAGAGGTTCTAGCGGGGGTGGACGCGAGCAGTACTTC
14	TRBV5-1	TRBJ2-3	.	.	CASKAGPSTDTQYF	TGCGCCAGCAAGGCGGGGCCTAGCACAGATACGCAGTATTTT
13	TRBV30	TRBJ2-3	TRBD2	.	CAWSAGGGLTQYF	TGTGCCTGGAGTGCCGGGGGGGGACTAACGCAGTATTTT
14	TRBV25-1	TRBJ1-2	TRBD1	.	CASSGRQGIGGYTF	TGTGCCAGCAGTGGACGACAGGGCATCGGTGGCTACACCTTC
16	TRBV4-2	TRBJ1-1	.	few	CASSQTPGLMNTEAFF	TGTGCCAGCAGCCAAACTCCGGGACTTATGAACACTGAAGCTTTCTTT
13	TRBV7-2	TRBJ2-7	.	.	CASSLATLGEQYF	TGTGCCAGCAGCTTAGCGACTCTCGGGGAGCAGTACTTC
15	TRBV5-1	TRBJ2-7	TRBD1	many	CASSFNRGSSYEQYF	TGCGCCAGCAGCTTTAACAGGGGAAGCTCCTACGAGCAGTACTTC
14	TRBV7-9	TRBJ2-7	TRBD2	few	CASTIAGGPYEQYF	TGTGCCAGCACTATAGCGGGGGGCCCCTACGAGCAGTACTTC
15	TRBV21-1	TRBJ2-7	.	.	CASLRGSAYGYEQYF	TGTGCCAGCTTAAGGGGCTCCGCCTACGGTTACGAGCAGTACTTC
15	TRBV15	TRBJ1-1	.	.	CATSPQTQSNTEAFF	TGTGCCACCAGCCCTCAGACACAGTCGAACACTGAAGCTTTCTTT
14	TRBV30	TRBJ2-7	TRBD2	few	CAWSVGFSGGEQYF	TGTGCCTGGAGTGTCGGGTTTAGCGGGGGCGAGCAGTACTTC
15	TRBV3-1/TRBV3-2	TRBJ1-1	TRBD1	many	CASSQWTGLREKAFF	TGTGCCAGCAGCCAATGGACAGGGTTAAGGGAAAAAGCTTTCTTT
13	TRBV5-6	TRBJ1-2	.	.	CASRSTSNYGYTF	TGTGCCAGCAGAAGTACATCTAACTATGGCTACACCTTC
15	TRBV2	TRBJ1-1	TRBD1	.	CASSEQYRGNTEAFF	TGTGCCAGCAGTGAACAGTACAGGGGGAACACTGAAGCTTTCTTT
15	TRBV12-5	TRBJ2-1	.	.	CASGLPAGNSNEQFF	TGTGCTAGTGGTTTGCCGGCAGGGAATAGCAATGAGCAGTTCTTC
14	TRBV6-5	TRBJ2-7	TRBD1	many	CASSYGQGAYEQYF	TGTGCCAGCAGTTACGGACAGGGGGCCTACGAGCAGTACTTC
15	TRBV5-8	TRBJ1-2	.	.	CASSLVPPRHRSYTF	TGTGCCAGCAGCTTGGTGCCGCCGAGACATCGAAGCTACACCTTC
12	TRBV7-9	TRBJ2-5	.	once	CASSPSAKTQYF	TGTGCCAGCAGCCCCAGCGCGAAGACCCAGTACTTC
13	TRBV27	TRBJ1-1	.	.	CASSLWPNTEAFF	TGTGCCAGCAGTTTATGGCCGAACACTGAAGCTTTCTTT
15	TRBV11-2	TRBJ2-3	TRBD2	.	CASSLRGAGVDTQYF	TGTGCCAGCAGCTTAAGGGGTGCGGGGGTCGATACGCAGTATTTT
12	TRBV3-1/TRBV3-2	TRBJ2-3	.	few	CASSQEHYTQYF	TGTGCCAGCAGCCAAGAACATTATACGCAGTATTTT
16	TRBV11-1	TRBJ2-1	.	.	CASSLAFSGAYNEQFF	TGTGCCAGCAGCTTAGCGTTTTCCGGGGCCTACAATGAGCAGTTCTTC
18	TRBV11-2	TRBJ1-1	.	.	CASSWGFQTGTLNTEAFF	TGTGCCAGCAGCTGGGGTTTTCAGACAGGAACTCTGAACACTGAAGCTTTCTTT
15	TRBV11-3	TRBJ2-2	.	.	CASSGWGGNTGELFF	TGTGCCAGCAGCGGTTGGGGCGGAAACACCGGGGAGCTGTTTTTT
15	TRBV6-5	TRBJ2-7	.	.	CAKRPRALSSYEQYF	TGTGCCAAACGCCCGCGGGCTTTAAGCTCCTACGAGCAGTACTTC
10	TRBV10-2	TRBJ1-2	TRBD1	.	CASGDRIYTF	TGCGCCAGCGGGGACAGGATCTACACCTTC
14	TRBV7-3	TRBJ1-3	TRBD1	.	CASSPTTGGNTIYF	TGTGCCAGCAGCCCGACGACAGGGGGAAACACCATATATTTT